Listed below are T cell receptor beta chains from one sample, sequenced in a study of T cell repertoires in cytomegalovirus infection. Each CDR3 protein is one row after TCRdb ran MiXCR on the reads. The sample carries hundreds of thousands of distinct CDR3 sequences, less than 25% recorded once. Sequenced: CD8+ T cells from PBMCs. Receptors originate from a human donor in good health (CMV status not recorded). Some clones in this sample may be carry-over from other donors' samples. The CDR3 runs from the conserved cysteine through the conserved F or W. D genes are given only for firm matches. Clone size is shown for a subset of rows, as once, few, many or a class of expanded clone.

d_gene | abundance | j_gene | v_gene | CDR3nt | CDR3aa
- | many | TRBJ1-2 | TRBV25-1 | TGTGCCAGCAGTGAATCCCGAACTACCTATGGCTACACCTTC | CASSESRTTYGYTF
TRBD1 | - | TRBJ2-1 | TRBV24-1 | TGTGCCACCAGTGACCCGGACAGGGTCCATGAGCAGTTCTTC | CATSDPDRVHEQFF
- | few | TRBJ2-2 | TRBV5-1 | TGCGCCAGCGCCGGCAGAGGCGGGGAGCTGTTTTTT | CASAGRGGELFF
- | - | TRBJ1-5 | TRBV19 | TGTGCCAGTAGTATTATGGTTTATAGCAATCAGCCCCAGCATTTT | CASSIMVYSNQPQHF
TRBD1 | - | TRBJ1-5 | TRBV5-5 | TGTGCCAGCAGCAGCAGACAGGGTGGGGGCAATCAGCCCCAGCATTTT | CASSSRQGGGNQPQHF
- | - | TRBJ2-5 | TRBV29-1 | TGCAGCGTTGAAGATCGGGATAGTCGGGAGACCCAGTACTTC | CSVEDRDSRETQYF
TRBD1 | many | TRBJ2-7 | TRBV5-1 | TGCGCCAGCAGATGGACAGGGGAAGGATCCTACGAGCAGTACTTC | CASRWTGEGSYEQYF
- | many | TRBJ2-1 | TRBV12-3/TRBV12-4 | TGTGCCAGCAGTTTATTTTGGGGCAGGGTTCAGGATGAGCAGTTCTTC | CASSLFWGRVQDEQFF
- | few | TRBJ2-2 | TRBV20-1 | TGCAGTGCTAGAGATCGACGGGGTAGGACCGGGGAGCTGTTTTTT | CSARDRRGRTGELFF
- | few | TRBJ1-3 | TRBV12-3/TRBV12-4 | TGTGCCAGCACTATAGGGTTAGGAAACACCATATATTTT | CASTIGLGNTIYF
TRBD1 | many | TRBJ2-2 | TRBV6-1 | TGTGCCAGCAGTCCCCGGACAGGTGCCAACACCGGGGAGCTGTTTTTT | CASSPRTGANTGELFF
- | many | TRBJ1-5 | TRBV7-8 | TGTGCCAGCAGCTTAGATTTTGCAGGGACTAGCAATCAGCCCCAGCATTTT | CASSLDFAGTSNQPQHF
- | - | TRBJ2-1 | TRBV19 | TGTGCCAGTAGTATTGGTCTACCATCCAATGAGCAGTTCTTC | CASSIGLPSNEQFF
TRBD2 | few | TRBJ2-1 | TRBV11-2 | TGTGCCAGCAGCTTAGTCGTACGGGGGGACCACAATGAGCAGTTCTTC | CASSLVVRGDHNEQFF
TRBD2 | - | TRBJ2-2 | TRBV13 | TGTGCCAGCAGCCTGGGACTAGCTAGCGACACCGGGGAGCTGTTTTTT | CASSLGLASDTGELFF
TRBD1 | - | TRBJ1-2 | TRBV7-2 | TGTGTCAGCAGCGCCCGGGACAGGACTCCCTATGGCTACACCTTC | CVSSARDRTPYGYTF
- | - | TRBJ1-5 | TRBV6-6 | TGTGCCAGCAGTTACCTAGACAGGATCGATCAGCCCCAGCATTTT | CASSYLDRIDQPQHF
TRBD1 | - | TRBJ2-1 | TRBV5-1 | TGCGCCAGCAGCCCGCCGGGACAGGGACAGTTCTTC | CASSPPGQGQFF
- | - | TRBJ1-2 | TRBV29-1 | TGCAGCGTTGAGAGGAATTATGGCTACACCTTC | CSVERNYGYTF
- | few | TRBJ2-3 | TRBV9 | TGTGCCAGCAGCGTAGAGGCGGGCCTTACAGATACGCAGTATTTT | CASSVEAGLTDTQYF
- | many | TRBJ2-5 | TRBV7-8 | TGTGCCAGCACGCCATACAGGGCTTTAGGCCAAGAGACCCAGTACTTC | CASTPYRALGQETQYF
- | many | TRBJ2-1 | TRBV7-2 | TGTGCCAGCAGCTTAGAATCAGGGGCCTACAATGAGCAGTTCTTC | CASSLESGAYNEQFF
- | few | TRBJ1-2 | TRBV7-9 | TGTGCCAGCAGCGATAGTACCGGGACGTTCTATGGCTACACCTTC | CASSDSTGTFYGYTF
TRBD2 | many | TRBJ2-1 | TRBV7-9 | TGTGCCCTGGCGGGGGGACCTTACAATGAGCAGTTCTTC | CALAGGPYNEQFF
- | many | TRBJ2-3 | TRBV28 | TGTGCCAGCAGATCCCCCGGGACTAGCACAGATACGCAGTATTTT | CASRSPGTSTDTQYF
- | few | TRBJ2-1 | TRBV13 | TGTGCCAGCAGCACGGGACTCCCCAATGAGCAGTTCTTC | CASSTGLPNEQFF
TRBD2 | - | TRBJ2-3 | TRBV6-5 | TGTGCCAGCAAACTTAGCGGGAGACGCACAGATACGCAGTATTTT | CASKLSGRRTDTQYF
- | once | TRBJ1-1 | TRBV7-9 | TGTGTCAGCAGCCACGTCAGGGGACAGAACACTGAAGCTTTCTTT | CVSSHVRGQNTEAFF
TRBD1 | many | TRBJ1-4 | TRBV7-2 | TGTGCCAGCAGCACTAGGAGCACCGCCAGGGGGAGGGTTGGTCTGTTTTTT | CASSTRSTARGRVGLFF
- | few | TRBJ2-3 | TRBV20-1 | TGCAGTGCTAGAGCTGATTACACAGATACGCAGTATTTT | CSARADYTDTQYF
TRBD1 | - | TRBJ2-3 | TRBV5-5 | TGTGCCAGCAGCTTGGGGGACAGTTTCGGAGATACGCAGTATTTT | CASSLGDSFGDTQYF
TRBD2 | few | TRBJ2-3 | TRBV18 | TGTGCCAGCTCACCTCCTAGCGGGGGGGACACAGATACGCAGTATTTT | CASSPPSGGDTDTQYF
- | few | TRBJ1-2 | TRBV4-2 | TGTGCCAGCAGCTTTTCCAGGGGTGTAGACTATGGCTACACCTTC | CASSFSRGVDYGYTF
- | - | TRBJ2-7 | TRBV2 | TGTGCCAGCAGTGAAGGGTCAGGCGGAGGCTACGAGCAGTACTTC | CASSEGSGGGYEQYF
- | - | TRBJ2-1 | TRBV11-2 | TGTGCCAGCGAGGGTCATGGTCAACACACCTACAATGAGCAGTTCTTC | CASEGHGQHTYNEQFF
TRBD1 | few | TRBJ2-3 | TRBV12-3/TRBV12-4 | TGTGCCAGCAGTTTAAGGGGACAGTCCCAACCGACAGATACGCAGTATTTT | CASSLRGQSQPTDTQYF
TRBD1 | - | TRBJ2-7 | TRBV6-5 | TGTGCCAGCAGTTTGACAGGGGGATTCTACGAGCAGTACTTC | CASSLTGGFYEQYF
TRBD1 | few | TRBJ2-5 | TRBV14 | TGTGCCAGCAGTCCTTACAGGGGGCGCACAGAGACCCAGTACTTC | CASSPYRGRTETQYF
- | many | TRBJ2-2 | TRBV7-6 | TGTGCCAGCAGCCGTAGTCCCGGGGAGCTGTTTTTT | CASSRSPGELFF
TRBD1 | few | TRBJ1-2 | TRBV7-9 | TGTGCCAGCAGCCCCGCTAGGGTGGCGGGACAGGACTTCTATGGCTACACCTTC | CASSPARVAGQDFYGYTF
TRBD1 | few | TRBJ1-2 | TRBV28 | TGTGCCAGCAGAACGTCGGGACAGGGGCCCTTCTATGGCTACACCTTC | CASRTSGQGPFYGYTF
- | - | TRBJ1-2 | TRBV18 | TGTGCCAGCTCACCACCGTACGGAAACTATGGCTACACCTTC | CASSPPYGNYGYTF
- | many | TRBJ1-6 | TRBV5-5 | TGTGCCAGCAGCTTGGGGGTTGCATATAATTCACCCCTCCACTTT | CASSLGVAYNSPLHF
- | many | TRBJ2-1 | TRBV6-5 | TGTGCCAGCAGTTACTCGCAGGATGAGCAGTTCTTC | CASSYSQDEQFF
- | many | TRBJ2-5 | TRBV7-2 | TGTGCCAGCAGCCTACCGCAGTGGGAAAGAGAGACCCAGTACTTC | CASSLPQWERETQYF
- | - | TRBJ2-1 | TRBV12-3/TRBV12-4 | TGTGCCAGCAAACTTCCCATGGATGAGCAGTTCTTC | CASKLPMDEQFF
- | - | TRBJ2-2 | TRBV6-5 | TGTGCCAGCAGTTACCCCACCCAGGGTGACACCGGGGAGCTGTTTTTT | CASSYPTQGDTGELFF
- | - | TRBJ2-1 | TRBV27 | TGTGCCAGCAGTTTGATGGGAAGAAATGAGCAGTTCTTC | CASSLMGRNEQFF
- | - | TRBJ1-2 | TRBV10-3 | TGTGCCATCAGTGGACAGTCCAGCTATGGCTACACCTTC | CAISGQSSYGYTF
- | many | TRBJ1-6 | TRBV28 | TGTGCCAGCAGTTTGGTGGGGGGGTTTAATTCACCCCTCCACTTT | CASSLVGGFNSPLHF
- | few | TRBJ2-1 | TRBV28 | TGTGCCAGCAGTCGGATCAATGAGCAGTTCTTC | CASSRINEQFF
- | many | TRBJ1-2 | TRBV7-2 | TGTGCCAGCAGCTTATTCACACTAAATGGCTACACCTTC | CASSLFTLNGYTF
- | many | TRBJ2-2 | TRBV28 | TGTGCCAGCAGTTTGGAGGGTTACACCGGGGAGCTGTTTTTT | CASSLEGYTGELFF
TRBD2 | - | TRBJ2-1 | TRBV6-2/TRBV6-3 | TGTGCCAGCAGTTATAGCGGGGCGGCCTACAATGAGCAGTTCTTC | CASSYSGAAYNEQFF
TRBD1 | many | TRBJ2-7 | TRBV7-9 | TGTGCCAGCAGCTTAACCTTAGGGACAGGATTCTACGAGCAGTACTTC | CASSLTLGTGFYEQYF
- | - | TRBJ2-1 | TRBV7-9 | TGTGCCAGCACCCAAGCTGAGATGTATAAGGGTGAGCAGTTCTTC | CASTQAEMYKGEQFF
TRBD2 | - | TRBJ2-1 | TRBV20-1 | TGCAGTGCTCCCTTAAGACTAGCGGGGGCAAATGAGCAGTTCTTC | CSAPLRLAGANEQFF
TRBD1 | many | TRBJ2-7 | TRBV27 | TGTGCCAGCAGTTTCGGACAGGGAGTCTACGAGCAGTACTTC | CASSFGQGVYEQYF
- | many | TRBJ1-4 | TRBV7-9 | TGTGCCAGCAGCTCCACTGAAAGTAGAGAAAAACTGTTTTTT | CASSSTESREKLFF
- | many | TRBJ1-1 | TRBV27 | TGTGCCAGCAGTTGGGCAGGTGCTGAAGCTTTCTTT | CASSWAGAEAFF